The 5 T cell receptor beta chains below all came from one sample that was sequenced in a study of response to subunit inactivated influenza vaccine. TCRdb redid the calling of the RT-PCR reads with MiXCR, one entry per CDR3 protein. The data hold roughly 550,000 distinct CDR3 sequences, with roughly 25% observed a single time. These data also featured in a second study, about T cells expressing NK-cell markers. That work states: Making the TCR beta cDNA relied on 5'RACE template switching with UMIs.

The sequencing here drew on CD4+ T cells sorted from PBMCs, taken about 11 days after vaccination. The receptors derive from a man between 45 and 60 years old who received an inactivated influenza vaccine.

The sample holds a few counts of this clonotype. The genes are TRBV12-3 or TRBV12-4 and TRBJ2-1, with TRBD2 matching 10 bases. The V and J ends lost 5 bases and 7 bases, in that order; junction bases with no gene match: 14. This CDR3 region has 17 residues. In DNA, the CDR3 is TGTGCCAGCAGTCAGGTTCCTAGCGGGAGTTTCATTAATGAGCAGTTCTTC. The encoded protein is CASSQVPSGSFINEQFF.

The rearrangement links TRBV29-1 to TRBJ1-1; 11 bases align to TRBD1. The CDR3 consists of 13 residues. V lost 6 bases, J lost 3 bases, and 3 bases stayed unmatched. Germline V CDR1 and CDR2: SQVTM, ANQGSEA. The CDR3 nucleotides are TGCAGCGTCACGGGACAGGGGGACACTGAAGCTTTCTTT. Its protein is CSVTGQGDTEAFF.

The sample holds many counts of this clonotype. The genes are TRBV20-1 and TRBJ1-1; D is uncertain. CDR1 DFQATT and CDR2 SNEGSKA come from the germline V gene (reference sequence). V lost 3 bases and J lost 0, with 8 bases in between. The CDR3 is 13 amino acids. The chain's CDR3 is CSASFILNTEAFF. In nucleotides, the CDR3 is TGCAGTGCTAGTTTTATACTGAACACTGAAGCTTTCTTT.

V and J are TRBV20-1 and TRBJ2-7, with TRBD2 matching 9 bases. CDR3 length: 14 residues. Germline lookup yields CDR1 DFQATT and CDR2 SNEGSKA (reference sequence). V lost 6 bases to trimming and J lost 5 bases; unmatched junction nucleotides: 11. The chain's CDR3 is CSAGTLAGVHEQYF. The CDR3 bases are TGCAGTGCCGGGACCTTAGCGGGAGTCCACGAGCAGTACTTC.

This clonotype was seen a few times. This chain uses TRBV10-3 with TRBJ2-7; possibly TRBD1 or TRBD2 for D (5 bases each). V lost 7 bases and J 4 bases, leaving 14 bases between the germline ends. The germline V gene has CDR1 ENHRY and CDR2 SYGVKD. The CDR3 is 13 residues long. CDR3 loop: CAITRGVGYEQYF. In nucleotides, the CDR3 is TGTGCCATCACGAGGGGAGTCGGTTACGAGCAGTACTTC.